The TCR beta chain described here comes from a study of shared clonotypes between healthy human individuals. Turning to the study itself: Three plates each covered CD4 naive and memory; CD8 naive two, CD8 memory one.

The test was conducted at deep level. Measured with immunoSEQ multiplex PCR; TCRdb has only the in-frame clones, and not every one. The table includes under 1,900,000 clones, approximately 98.5% detected once. Germline CDR1 MNHEY, CDR2 SVGAGI. Trimming removed 4 bases from V and 0 bases from J, with 13 bases in between. CDR3 length: 16 amino acids. This clonotype originated in a man between 25 and 39 years old in good health. The material sequenced was naive CD4+ T cells sorted from blood. Subset in this sample: CD45RA+ positively selected. This chain uses TRBV6-5 with TRBJ1-5; D gene unclear. CDR3 region: CASSSRTADSNQPQHF. The CDR3, as DNA: TGTGCCAGCAGTTCTCGGACGGCCGATAGCAATCAGCCCCAGCATTTT.